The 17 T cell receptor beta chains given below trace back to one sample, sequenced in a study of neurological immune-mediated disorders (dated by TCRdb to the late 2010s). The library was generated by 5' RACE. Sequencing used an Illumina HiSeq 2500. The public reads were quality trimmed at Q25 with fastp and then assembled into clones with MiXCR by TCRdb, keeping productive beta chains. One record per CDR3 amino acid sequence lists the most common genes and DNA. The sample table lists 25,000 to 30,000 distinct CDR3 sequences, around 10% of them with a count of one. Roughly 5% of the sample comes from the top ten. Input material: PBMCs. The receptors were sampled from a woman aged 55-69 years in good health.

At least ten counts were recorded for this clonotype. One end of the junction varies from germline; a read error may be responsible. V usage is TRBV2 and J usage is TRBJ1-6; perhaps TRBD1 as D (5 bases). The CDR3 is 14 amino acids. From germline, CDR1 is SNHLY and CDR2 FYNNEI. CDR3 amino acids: CASTLGQGNSPLHF. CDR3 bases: TGTGCCAGCACCCTTGGGCAGGGTAATTCACCCCTACACTTT.

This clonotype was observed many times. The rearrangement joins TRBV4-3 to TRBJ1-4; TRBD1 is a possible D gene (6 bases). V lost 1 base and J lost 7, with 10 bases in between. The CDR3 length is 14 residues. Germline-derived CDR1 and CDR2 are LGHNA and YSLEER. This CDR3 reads CASSQGTEGEKLFF. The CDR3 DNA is TGCGCCAGCAGCCAAGGGACAGAGGGTGAAAAACTGTTTTTT.

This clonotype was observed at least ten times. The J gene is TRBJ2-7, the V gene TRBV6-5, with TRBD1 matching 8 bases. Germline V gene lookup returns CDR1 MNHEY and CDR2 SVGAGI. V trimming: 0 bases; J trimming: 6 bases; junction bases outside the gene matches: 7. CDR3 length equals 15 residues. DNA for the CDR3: TGTGCCAGCAGTTACTCTAGGACAGGGCTTGGCGAGCAGTACTTC. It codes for CASSYSRTGLGEQYF.

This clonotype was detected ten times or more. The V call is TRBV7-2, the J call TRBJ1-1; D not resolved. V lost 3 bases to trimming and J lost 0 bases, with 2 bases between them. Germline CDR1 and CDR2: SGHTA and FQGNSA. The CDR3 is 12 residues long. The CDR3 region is CASSFLNTEAFF. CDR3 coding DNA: TGTGCCAGCAGCTTCTTGAACACTGAAGCTTTCTTT.

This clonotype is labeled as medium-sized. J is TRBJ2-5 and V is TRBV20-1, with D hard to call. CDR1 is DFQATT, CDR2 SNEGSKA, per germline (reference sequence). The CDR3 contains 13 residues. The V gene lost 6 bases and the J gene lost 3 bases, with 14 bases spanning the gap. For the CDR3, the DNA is TGCAGTGCGAGGCACACCCAGAAAGAGACCCAGTACTTC. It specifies CSARHTQKETQYF.

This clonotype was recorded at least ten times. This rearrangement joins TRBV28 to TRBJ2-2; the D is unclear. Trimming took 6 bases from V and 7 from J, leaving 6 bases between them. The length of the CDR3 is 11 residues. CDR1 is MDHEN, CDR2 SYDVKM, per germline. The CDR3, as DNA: TGTGCCAGCAGCCCCGTCGGGGAGCTGTTTTTT. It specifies CASSPVGELFF.

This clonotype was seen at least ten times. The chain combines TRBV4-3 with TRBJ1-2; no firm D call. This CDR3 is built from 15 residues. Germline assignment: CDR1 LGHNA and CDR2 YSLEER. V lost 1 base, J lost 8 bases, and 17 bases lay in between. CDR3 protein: CASSQAAATIGGYTF. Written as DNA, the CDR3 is TGCGCCAGCAGCCAAGCAGCCGCCACAATCGGGGGCTACACCTTC.

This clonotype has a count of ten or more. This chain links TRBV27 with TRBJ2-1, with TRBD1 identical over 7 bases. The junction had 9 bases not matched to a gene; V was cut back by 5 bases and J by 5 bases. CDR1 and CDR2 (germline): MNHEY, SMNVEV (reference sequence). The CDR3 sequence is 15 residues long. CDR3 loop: CASSDRESRDNEQFF. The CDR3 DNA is TGTGCCAGCAGTGACAGGGAGAGTAGGGACAATGAGCAGTTCTTC.

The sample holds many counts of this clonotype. The chain's CDR3 is CASSLGLAGLNEQFF. The CDR3 nucleotides are TGTGCCAGCAGCTTAGGACTAGCGGGGCTCAATGAGCAGTTCTTC. V gene TRBV7-2 combines with J gene TRBJ2-1; 11 nucleotides agree with TRBD2. CDR3 size: 15 residues. V shed 1 base and J 6 bases; nucleotides not matched to a gene: 2. Per germline, CDR1 SGHTA and CDR2 FQGNSA.

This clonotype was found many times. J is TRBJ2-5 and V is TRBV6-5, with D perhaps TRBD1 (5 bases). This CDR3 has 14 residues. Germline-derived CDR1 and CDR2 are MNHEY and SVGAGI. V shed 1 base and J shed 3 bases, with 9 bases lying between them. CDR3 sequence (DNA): TGTGCCAGCAGTTACTTCGACAGCAAAGAGACCCAGTACTTC. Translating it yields CASSYFDSKETQYF.

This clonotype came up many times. CDR3 in amino acids: CSARGGRGPNTEAFF. CDR3 sequence (DNA): TGCAGTGCTAGAGGAGGCAGGGGGCCTAACACTGAAGCTTTCTTT. V and J are TRBV20-1 and TRBJ1-1; 8 bases align to TRBD1. V shed 1 base and J 2 bases; nucleotides not matched to a gene: 6. This CDR3 region has 15 residues. The germline V gene encodes CDR1 DFQATT and CDR2 SNEGSKA (reference sequence).

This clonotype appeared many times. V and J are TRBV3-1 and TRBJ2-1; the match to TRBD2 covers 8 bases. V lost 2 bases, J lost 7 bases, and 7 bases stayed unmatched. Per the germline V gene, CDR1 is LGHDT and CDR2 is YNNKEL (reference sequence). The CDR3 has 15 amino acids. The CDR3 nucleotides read TGTGCCAGCAGCCAAAGACGGGGGGGGGGAAATGAGCAGTTCTTC. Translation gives CASSQRRGGGNEQFF.

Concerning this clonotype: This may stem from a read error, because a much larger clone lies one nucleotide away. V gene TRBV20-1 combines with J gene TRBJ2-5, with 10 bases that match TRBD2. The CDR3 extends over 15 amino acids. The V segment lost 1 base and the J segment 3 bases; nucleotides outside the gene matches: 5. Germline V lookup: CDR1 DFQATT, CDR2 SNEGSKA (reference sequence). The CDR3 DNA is TGCAGTGCTAGAGCCAGCGGGGGGGCGAAAGAGACCCAGTACTTC. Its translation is CSARASGGAKETQYF.

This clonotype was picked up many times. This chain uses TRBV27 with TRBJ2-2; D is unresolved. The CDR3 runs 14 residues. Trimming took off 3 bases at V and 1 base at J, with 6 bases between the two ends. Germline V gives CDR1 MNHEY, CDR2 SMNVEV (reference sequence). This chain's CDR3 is CASSLAWNTGELFF. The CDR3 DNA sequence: TGTGCCAGCAGTTTGGCGTGGAACACCGGGGAGCTGTTTTTT.

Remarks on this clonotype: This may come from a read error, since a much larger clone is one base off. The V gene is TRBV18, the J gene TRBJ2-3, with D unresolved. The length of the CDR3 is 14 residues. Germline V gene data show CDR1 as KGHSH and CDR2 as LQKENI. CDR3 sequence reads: CTSSYGGDRDTQYF. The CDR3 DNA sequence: TGTACCAGCTCCTACGGCGGTGACCGAGATACGCAGTATTTT.

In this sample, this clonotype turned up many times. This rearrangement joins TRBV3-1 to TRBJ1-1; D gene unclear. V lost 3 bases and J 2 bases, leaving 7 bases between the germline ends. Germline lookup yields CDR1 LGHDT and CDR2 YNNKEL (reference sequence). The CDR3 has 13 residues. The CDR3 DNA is TGTGCCAGCAGCCAGGGTACTAACACTGAAGCTTTCTTT. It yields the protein CASSQGTNTEAFF.

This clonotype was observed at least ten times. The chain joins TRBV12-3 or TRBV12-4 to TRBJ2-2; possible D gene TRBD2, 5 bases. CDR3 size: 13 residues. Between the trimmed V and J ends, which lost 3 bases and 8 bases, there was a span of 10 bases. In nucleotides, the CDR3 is TGTGCCAGCAGTTTTGACTATACTGGGGAGCTGTTTTTT. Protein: CASSFDYTGELFF.